This passage covers 5 T cell receptor beta chains from one sample sequenced in a study of cytomegalovirus exposure and HLA in healthy donors. Primers for the PCR totalled 60 Vbeta and 13 Jbeta. Sequencing was performed with immunoSEQ multiplex PCR; in TCRdb, only in-frame clones are kept and a portion is missing. The profile covers around 25,000 clones, with 60% to 80% appearing a single time and 4.5% taken by the ten largest. Sequences were obtained from PBMCs. These receptors originate from a male donor in good health and CMV-seronegative.

This clone is labeled as medium-sized. The chain has TRBV27 and TRBJ2-5; 7 bases agree with TRBD1. V trimming: 5 bases; J trimming: 9 bases; junction bases outside the gene matches: 6. The CDR3 is 12 amino acids. From germline, CDR1 is MNHEY and CDR2 SMNVEV (reference sequence). The CDR3 DNA reads as TGTGCCAGCAGTCTAACAGGGGCGGCCCAGTACTTC. Translating it yields CASSLTGAAQYF.

The chain carries TRBV27 and TRBJ1-5, with 8 bases aligning to TRBD1. Per germline, CDR1 MNHEY and CDR2 SMNVEV (reference sequence). The V and J ends lost 4 bases and 6 bases, in that order; junction bases with no gene match: 5. The CDR3 is 14 residues long. The CDR3: CASSSQGAGQPQHF. The CDR3, as DNA: TGTGCCAGCAGTTCGCAGGGGGCGGGTCAGCCCCAGCATTTT.

The chain uses TRBV10-3 and TRBJ2-4; D ambiguous. The CDR3 consists of 14 residues. Germline CDR1 ENHRY, CDR2 SYGVKD. Trimming removed 3 bases from V and 8 bases from J, with 14 bases in between. DNA for the CDR3: TGTGCCATCAGTGAAGGTAGCTTCACGGACATTCAGTACTTC. This sequence encodes CAISEGSFTDIQYF.

This chain links TRBV30 with TRBJ1-1; maybe TRBD1 (6 bases). This CDR3 has 13 amino acids. Trimming took 6 bases from V and 6 from J, leaving 17 bases between them. CDR1 and CDR2 from the germline V gene are GTSNPN and SVGIG (reference sequence). CDR3 nucleotide sequence: TGTGCCTGCCTTCTTGACAGGCTATCTGAAGCTTTCTTT. Protein sequence: CACLLDRLSEAFF. Drawing the rest from reference TRBV30 and TRBJ1-1, the complete variable domain is SQTIHQWPATLVQPVGSPLSLECTVEGTSNPNLYWYRQAAGRGLQLLFYSVGIGQISSEVPQNLSASRPQDRQFILSSKKLLLSDSGFYLCACLLDRLSEAFFGQGTRLTVV.

V and J are TRBV5-1 and TRBJ2-1; no firm D call. The CDR3 extends over 13 amino acids. Germline V lookup: CDR1 SGHRS, CDR2 YFSETQ. Between the trimmed V and J ends, which lost 4 bases and 8 bases, there was a span of 13 bases. The CDR3 region has the DNA TGCGCCAGCAGCGATGCTATTTTGGATGAGCAGTTCTTC. Translation gives CASSDAILDEQFF. Drawing the rest from reference TRBV5-1 and TRBJ2-1, the complete variable domain is KAGVTQTPRYLIKTRGQQVTLSCSPISGHRSVSWYQQTPGQGLQFLFEYFSETQRNKGNFPGRFSGRQFSNSRSEMNVSTLELGDSALYLCASSDAILDEQFFGPGTRLTVL.